The present TCR beta chain was sequenced within a study of Ad26.COV2.S vaccination and SARS-CoV-2 variants (dated by TCRdb to the early 2020s). In terms of the full investigation: Donors in the vaccine arm were drawn from COV1001, a multicentre, randomized, double-blind, placebo-controlled phase I-IIa trial testing Ad26.COV2.S in healthy adults. Ad26.COV2.S was administered intramuscularly at 5 x 10^10 or 1 x 10^11 viral particles, either as a single shot or as two shots given 56 days apart. TCRbeta repertoire sequencing served as the tool for gauging how specific and how broad the SARS-CoV-2-reactive T cell receptors were following Ad26.COV2.S vaccination. A total of about 30 samples were included in the TCR-sequenced set, comprising around 19 Ad26.COV2.S vaccine recipients, 5 placebo recipients and 8 SARS-CoV-2 convalescent individuals. Trial participants were randomized into five groups of five, in which low-dose or high-dose Ad26.COV2.S was given once or twice, or placebo was given on both occasions. Throughout the experiments and outcome assessment, investigators stayed blinded to trial group allocation.

The treatment or condition label corresponds to: around 19 received Ad26.COV2.S at low or high dose, single or two shots; about 5 received placebo; per-sample allocation not given. Repertoires of vaccine and placebo recipients were sequenced from samples taken on day 63 after the first injection. Cohort 1b enrolled around 23 adults aged 18-55 years at a single site in Boston, USA, between 29 July and 7 August 2020. Ad26.COV2.S was a replication-incompetent adenovirus type 26 vector expressing a prefusion-stabilized SARS-CoV-2 spike protein from the original Wuhan strain. On this clone itself: It lacks a known antigen. Within one base of it there is no much larger clone, and no base qualities were kept.

The immunoSEQ Assay was used to sequence TCRbeta CDR3 regions. After extraction, genomic DNA underwent amplification by bias-controlled multiplex PCR, followed by high-throughput sequencing. Turning to the authors' computational methods: Collapsing and filtering of sequences were performed to quantify the absolute abundance of each unique TCRbeta CDR3 region. T cell fraction was estimated by normalizing TCRbeta template counts to usable DNA, which was measured by amplifying reference genes present in all nucleated cells. Repertoire TCRs were annotated as SARS-CoV-2-specific when V gene, CDR3 amino acid sequence and J gene were exactly matched to a known reactive TCR set. The reference SARS-CoV-2 TCR set came from MIRA and was filtered for enrichment in COVID-19-positive ImmuneCODE repertoires, removing public or cross-reactive TCRs. Using the MIRA antigens, annotated TCRs were further analysed by specific ORF or by position within an ORF. Depth was the summed frequency of annotated unique rearrangements, while breadth was defined as annotated unique rearrangements over total unique productive rearrangements. TCR breadth was compared between groups using two-sided Wilcoxon rank-sum tests. Here the immuneACCESS table is served through TCRdb, limited to in-frame sequences with V and J called. Missing clones are a known gap in these copies; in checked studies unresolved V genes cover under half, and the rest lacks a known reason. V and J calls plus clone size are reproduced from that table; the DNA served to infer D and trimming. The sample records 500,000 or so clones, 70% to 90% of which are singletons. The ten biggest clones cover 13% of the sample.

Trimming accounts for 2 bases at V and 2 bases at J, while the number of junction bases matched to no gene is 3. CDR1 and CDR2 were assigned from the germline V gene as SGHTA and FQGNSA. From cysteine to phenylalanine, the CDR3 is 15 amino acids long. Just CDR3 DNA is preserved here, 45 bases in frame from base 1. Results the study describes overall, beyond this receptor: Vaccine and placebo recipients had similar non-spike TCR breadth, a finding consistent with the vaccine containing only spike. The study was not powered for comparison of responses between vaccine doses or regimens. After vaccination, spike-specific CD8+ and CD4+ T cell responses were reported to show substantial breadth. It was noted by the authors that total T cell responses may have been underestimated by the TCR breadth and depth analyses. Higher spike-specific TCR breadth was observed in Ad26.COV2.S recipients than in placebo recipients (P = 0.0014).

The chain couples TRBV7-2 to TRBJ1-5; 7 central bases correspond to TRBD1. The TCR was taken from a person between 18 and 65 years old who received the Ad26.COV2.S COVID-19 vaccine or a placebo. The source was peripheral blood, collected in a trial of Ad26.COV2.S vaccine versus placebo. The base sequence is TGTGCCAGCAGCTTAACAGGGGTCGGCAATCAGCCCCAGCATTTT. This sequence encodes CASSLTGVGNQPQHF.